This T cell receptor (delta chain) comes out of a study of γδ T cells in repeated Plasmodium falciparum infection. At the level of the study: Donors had four controlled P. falciparum NF54 infections over about 640 days.

CDR3 length: 18 residues. Losses at the gene ends were 0 bases for V and 3 bases for J; bases not matched to a gene: 12. Germline-derived CDR1 and CDR2 are GEAIGNYY and EKD. Both TRG and TRD chains were sequenced from each sorted sample. TCRdb redid the clone calls on the multiplex PCR reads with CATT. The sample yields tens of thousands of delta-chain clones, 1.6% seen once. This clone came up many times. Flow sorting of PBMC yielded separate Vgamma9/Vdelta2+ and Vdelta2-negative gammadelta T cell populations for bulk repertoire analysis. V gene TRDV2 combines with J gene TRDJ1; TRDD3 agrees at 10 bases. The source material was gamma-delta T cells from blood. The TCR sequence derives from a pool of human donors (malaria-infected and uninfected, not separated). The CDR3 bases are TGTGCCTGTGACACCGTGGGAGTGGGGGATACAGCTCCCGATAAACTCATCTTT. This encodes CACDTVGVGDTAPDKLIF.